A selection of T cell receptor beta chains follows, all from one sample in a study of a mutant IDH1 vaccine in newly diagnosed glioma. These receptors' targets are unknown. Using immunoSEQ multiplex PCR, the repertoire was profiled, and TCRdb retains in-frame clones only, with some absent. The sample carries 73,000 or so clones, 84% recorded once. Sequencing was performed on PBMCs, taken from a glioma patient whose treatment included an IDH1 peptide vaccine. The source is a man younger than 35 with glioma. Both conserved end residues are part of each CDR3. Fields, in order: V gene, J gene, clone size, D gene, CDR3 protein, CDR3 DNA. A D gene is named only where the DNA matches it firmly. The size of a clone is reported for some rows only, either as once, few or many, or as a class for expanded clones.

V: TRBV5-1; J: TRBJ2-5; size: .; D: .; CDR3: CASGGGPGATQYF; DNA: TGCGCCAGCGGCGGAGGCCCGGGCGCGACCCAGTACTTC
V: TRBV7-2; J: TRBJ1-2; size: .; D: .; CDR3: CASSLRGRERGYTF; DNA: TGTGCCAGCAGCCTAAGGGGCAGGGAAAGGGGCTACACCTTC
V: TRBV7-2; J: TRBJ2-7; size: .; D: .; CDR3: CASSRTVVSYEQYF; DNA: TGTGCCAGCAGCAGGACTGTTGTATCATACGAGCAGTACTTC
V: TRBV19; J: TRBJ2-7; size: .; D: TRBD1; CDR3: CASSPDRGPYEQYF; DNA: TGTGCCAGTAGTCCGGACAGGGGCCCCTACGAGCAGTACTTC
V: TRBV7-7; J: TRBJ1-4; size: few; D: TRBD1; CDR3: CASSRDRGEKLFF; DNA: TGTGCTAGCAGCCGGGACAGAGGCGAAAAACTGTTTTTT
V: TRBV18; J: TRBJ1-2; size: .; D: .; CDR3: CASSEQTHYGYTF; DNA: TGTGCCAGCTCAGAACAAACCCACTATGGCTACACCTTC
V: TRBV5-4; J: TRBJ2-5; size: .; D: .; CDR3: CASSLDRVWETQYF; DNA: TGTGCCAGCAGCTTGGATCGGGTTTGGGAGACCCAGTACTTC
V: TRBV30; J: TRBJ2-3; size: .; D: TRBD1; CDR3: CAWSEWDRYTDTQYF; DNA: TGTGCCTGGAGTGAATGGGACAGATACACAGATACGCAGTATTTT
V: TRBV6-6; J: TRBJ1-1; size: .; D: .; CDR3: CASSYRGAAEAFF; DNA: TGTGCCAGCAGTTACCGAGGGGCGGCTGAAGCTTTCTTT
V: TRBV29-1; J: TRBJ1-1; size: few; D: .; CDR3: CSVVGDISEAFF; DNA: TGCAGCGTTGTTGGGGACATCTCTGAAGCTTTCTTT
V: TRBV2; J: TRBJ1-4; size: .; D: .; CDR3: CASRVNEKLFF; DNA: TGTGCCAGCAGGGTAAATGAAAAACTGTTTTTT
V: TRBV30; J: TRBJ1-5; size: .; D: .; CDR3: CAWDSAVSQPQHF; DNA: TGTGCCTGGGATTCGGCAGTTTCTCAGCCCCAGCATTTT
V: TRBV11-2; J: TRBJ2-1; size: .; D: TRBD2; CDR3: CASSPKPGLATYNEQFF; DNA: TGTGCCAGCAGCCCCAAACCGGGACTAGCCACCTACAATGAGCAGTTCTTC
V: TRBV5-1; J: TRBJ2-7; size: .; D: .; CDR3: CASSLASRSGYEQYF; DNA: TGCGCCAGCAGCCTCGCTTCCAGGTCAGGCTACGAGCAGTACTTC
V: TRBV6-1; J: TRBJ1-5; size: .; D: .; CDR3: CASSAGRGNQPQHF; DNA: TGTGCCAGCAGCGCCGGACGGGGTAATCAGCCCCAGCATTTT
V: TRBV18; J: TRBJ1-3; size: once; D: .; CDR3: CASSPRTDGNTIYF; DNA: TGTGCCAGCTCACCAAGGACGGACGGAAACACCATATATTTT
V: TRBV5-1; J: TRBJ2-5; size: once; D: TRBD2; CDR3: CASTRGQRGRKETQYF; DNA: TGCGCCAGCACCAGGGGCCAGCGGGGGCGGAAAGAGACCCAGTACTTC
V: TRBV7-8; J: TRBJ1-1; size: .; D: .; CDR3: CASSFGAGPGTGTEAFF; DNA: TGTGCCAGCAGCTTTGGAGCTGGGCCAGGGACGGGCACTGAAGCTTTCTTT
V: TRBV19; J: TRBJ1-2; size: few; D: TRBD1; CDR3: CASSRDRVYGYTF; DNA: TGTGCCAGCAGCCGGGACAGGGTCTATGGCTACACCTTC
V: TRBV5-1; J: TRBJ2-1; size: .; D: .; CDR3: CASSFNGYNEQFF; DNA: TGCGCCAGCAGCTTTAACGGATACAATGAGCAGTTCTTC
V: TRBV2; J: TRBJ1-5; size: .; D: .; CDR3: CASSVISGGSNQPQHF; DNA: TGTGCCAGCAGCGTGATTAGCGGAGGAAGCAATCAGCCCCAGCATTTT
V: TRBV30; J: TRBJ1-4; size: .; D: .; CDR3: CAWSPRPILEKLFF; DNA: TGTGCCTGGAGTCCTCGCCCGATTCTAGAAAAACTGTTTTTT
V: TRBV28; J: TRBJ2-7; size: .; D: .; CDR3: CASSFLRRDALHEQYF; DNA: TGTGCCAGCAGTTTTTTACGGCGGGACGCTCTCCACGAGCAGTACTTC
V: TRBV27; J: TRBJ2-7; size: .; D: TRBD2; CDR3: CASSLGLAGSSYEQYF; DNA: TGTGCCAGCAGTCTCGGACTAGCGGGGAGCTCCTACGAGCAGTACTTC
V: TRBV7-9; J: TRBJ1-2; size: .; D: .; CDR3: CASSLQGGYGYTF; DNA: TGTGCCAGCAGCTTACAAGGGGGTTATGGCTACACCTTC
V: TRBV7-9; J: TRBJ2-7; size: .; D: TRBD1; CDR3: CASSIDRGPTYEQYF; DNA: TGTGCCAGCAGCATCGACAGGGGTCCCACCTACGAGCAGTACTTC
V: TRBV19; J: TRBJ1-1; size: .; D: .; CDR3: CASTWRAGTEAFF; DNA: TGTGCCAGTACGTGGAGGGCTGGCACTGAAGCTTTCTTT
V: TRBV30; J: TRBJ1-2; size: .; D: TRBD1; CDR3: CAWSRDRDGYTF; DNA: TGTGCCTGGAGTAGGGACAGGGATGGCTACACCTTC
V: TRBV27; J: TRBJ1-5; size: .; D: TRBD1; CDR3: CASSLQGNAQPQHF; DNA: TGTGCCAGCAGTCTACAGGGGAATGCTCAGCCCCAGCATTTT
V: TRBV7-2; J: TRBJ1-1; size: .; D: .; CDR3: CASSLMRRNLGTEAFF; DNA: TGTGCCAGCAGCTTAATGCGACGGAACCTCGGGACTGAAGCTTTCTTT
V: TRBV5-1; J: TRBJ2-3; size: .; D: TRBD1; CDR3: CASSLALWTGERDTQYF; DNA: TGCGCCAGCAGCTTGGCACTTTGGACAGGGGAAAGGGATACGCAGTATTTT
V: TRBV5-5; J: TRBJ1-6; size: once; D: TRBD1; CDR3: CASSRDSDNSPLHF; DNA: TGTGCCAGCAGCCGGGACAGTGATAATTCACCCCTCCACTTT
V: TRBV5-1; J: TRBJ2-1; size: .; D: TRBD2; CDR3: CASSLGGGSYNEQFF; DNA: TGCGCCAGCAGCTTGGGGGGGGGCTCCTACAATGAGCAGTTCTTC
V: TRBV7-8; J: TRBJ2-1; size: .; D: .; CDR3: CASSLEGVSSYNEQFF; DNA: TGTGCCAGCAGCTTAGAGGGCGTTAGCTCCTACAATGAGCAGTTCTTC
V: TRBV13; J: TRBJ2-1; size: .; D: .; CDR3: CASSPDRSSYNEQFF; DNA: TGTGCCAGCAGCCCCGACAGGAGCTCCTACAATGAGCAGTTCTTC
V: TRBV7-2; J: TRBJ2-5; size: medium-sized; D: .; CDR3: CASSLTQETQYF; DNA: TGTGCCAGCAGCCTTACACAAGAGACCCAGTACTTC
V: TRBV18; J: TRBJ1-6; size: once; D: TRBD1; CDR3: CASSRDRERSPLHF; DNA: TGTGCCAGCTCACGAGACAGGGAGCGTTCACCCCTCCACTTT
V: TRBV5-4; J: TRBJ2-5; size: .; D: .; CDR3: CASSLGGGASQETQYF; DNA: TGTGCCAGCAGCCTGGGAGGGGGCGCGTCACAAGAGACCCAGTACTTC
V: TRBV18; J: TRBJ2-1; size: .; D: TRBD2; CDR3: CASSPQKSSGGAYNEQFF; DNA: TGTGCCAGCTCTCCGCAGAAATCTAGCGGGGGGGCGTACAATGAGCAGTTCTTC
V: TRBV5-8; J: TRBJ2-7; size: .; D: .; CDR3: CASSLTQSPYYEQYF; DNA: TGTGCCAGCAGCTTGACCCAATCCCCCTACTACGAGCAGTACTTC
V: TRBV4-1; J: TRBJ2-2; size: .; D: .; CDR3: CASSQSTGELFF; DNA: TGCGCCAGCAGCCAATCCACGGGGGAGCTGTTTTTT
V: TRBV7-2; J: TRBJ2-7; size: .; D: TRBD2; CDR3: CASSRLAGVVGQYF; DNA: TGTGCCAGCAGCCGGCTAGCGGGAGTAGTGGGGCAGTACTTC
V: TRBV7-2; J: TRBJ2-7; size: .; D: .; CDR3: CASSLEAGNYEQYF; DNA: TGTGCCAGCAGCTTAGAGGCCGGGAACTACGAGCAGTACTTC
V: TRBV2; J: TRBJ1-2; size: .; D: TRBD1; CDR3: CARKGVGTGVSIYGYTF; DNA: TGTGCCCGCAAAGGAGTAGGGACAGGGGTCTCCATCTATGGCTACACCTTC
V: TRBV7-8; J: TRBJ1-1; size: once; D: .; CDR3: CASSPRTGNTEAFF; DNA: TGTGCCAGCAGCCCGCGGACGGGAAACACTGAAGCTTTCTTT